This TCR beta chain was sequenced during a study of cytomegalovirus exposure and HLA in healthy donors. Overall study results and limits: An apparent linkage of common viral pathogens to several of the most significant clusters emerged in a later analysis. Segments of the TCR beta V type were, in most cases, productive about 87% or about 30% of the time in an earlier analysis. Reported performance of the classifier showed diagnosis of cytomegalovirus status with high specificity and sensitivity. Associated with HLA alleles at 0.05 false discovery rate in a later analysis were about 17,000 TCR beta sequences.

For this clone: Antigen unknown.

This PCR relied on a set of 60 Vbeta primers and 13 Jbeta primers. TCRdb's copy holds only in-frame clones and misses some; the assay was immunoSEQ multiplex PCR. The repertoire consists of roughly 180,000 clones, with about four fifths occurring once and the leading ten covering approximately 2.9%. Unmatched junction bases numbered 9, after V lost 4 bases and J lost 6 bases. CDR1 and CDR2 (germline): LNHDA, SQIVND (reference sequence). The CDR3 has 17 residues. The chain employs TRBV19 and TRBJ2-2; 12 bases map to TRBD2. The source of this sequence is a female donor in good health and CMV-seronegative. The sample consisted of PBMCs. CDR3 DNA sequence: TGTGCCAGTAGTACGAGACTAGCGGGAGAGTCTCCCGGGGAGCTGTTTTTT. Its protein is CASSTRLAGESPGELFF.